A single sample is the source of the 15 T cell receptor beta chains below, sequenced in a study of T cells after yellow fever vaccination. Each CDR3 protein is one row after TCRdb ran MiXCR on the 5' RACE reads. The sample includes 55,000 to 70,000 distinct CDR3 sequences, 6.5% seen only once; the top ten take more than 35%. The material sequenced was CD8+ T cells sorted from PBMCs, taken roughly seven weeks after the first yellow fever vaccination. The source is a man aged 18-30 years who received the YFV17D yellow fever vaccine.

This clonotype was detected a few times. J is TRBJ2-5 and V is TRBV7-8; 8 positions match TRBD2. Trimming cost V 2 bases and J 7 bases; bases outside gene matches: 12. The CDR3 loop spans 16 amino acids. CDR1 SGHVS and CDR2 FQNEAQ come from the germline V gene. The CDR3 sequence: CASSLPRRGGRPTQYF. The CDR3 DNA sequence: TGTGCCAGCAGCTTACCAAGACGGGGGGGCCGTCCGACCCAGTACTTC.

This clonotype turned up a few times. The rearrangement joins TRBV20-1 to TRBJ2-7, with D uncertain. Germline CDR1 and CDR2: DFQATT and SNEGSKA (reference sequence). The CDR3 runs 11 residues. The V gene lost 5 bases and the J gene lost 7 bases, with 12 bases spanning the gap. This chain's CDR3 is CSAEIGSEQYF. CDR3 coding DNA: TGCAGTGCTGAGATCGGATCGGAGCAGTACTTC.

This clonotype was picked up a small number of times. V and J are TRBV28 and TRBJ1-5, with TRBD1 matching 8 bases. The length of the CDR3 is 18 residues. Germline V gene lookup returns CDR1 MDHEN and CDR2 SYDVKM. The V segment lost 4 bases and the J segment 3 bases; nucleotides outside the gene matches: 14. The DNA of the CDR3 is TGTGCCAGCAGTTCCACCGGGACAGGCCTCCCACCCAATCAGCCCCAGCATTTT. Protein product: CASSSTGTGLPPNQPQHF. Using reference TRBV28 and TRBJ1-5 for the parts outside the CDR3, the full variable domain is DVKVTQSSRYLVKRTGEKVFLECVQDMDHENMFWYRQDPGLGLRLIYFSYDVKMKEKGDIPEGYSVSREKKERFSLILESASTNQTSMYLCASSSTGTGLPPNQPQHFGDGTRLSIL.

This clonotype was observed a few times. The rearrangement joins TRBV27 to TRBJ1-1; D gene unclear. Germline V gene data show CDR1 as MNHEY and CDR2 as SMNVEV (reference sequence). The CDR3 is 14 amino acids. V gave up 2 bases and J gave up 5 bases, with 12 bases separating them. The DNA of the CDR3 is TGTGCCAGCAGTTTACGTAGGGCGACGACTGAAGCTTTCTTT. As protein: CASSLRRATTEAFF.

This clonotype came up many times. The chain couples TRBV4-1 to TRBJ2-5; maybe TRBD1 (6 bases). Germline values: CDR1 MGHRA, CDR2 YSYEKL. Deletions cut 4 bases from V and 5 bases from J, with 17 bases between. The CDR3 spans 15 residues. The CDR3 loop reads CASSLRQAYTETQYF. DNA of the CDR3: TGCGCCAGCAGCCTCAGACAGGCCTACACGGAGACCCAGTACTTC.

This clonotype turned up a few times. The chain links TRBV6-1 to TRBJ2-5; 13 bases agree with TRBD2. J gave up 5 bases and V 5 bases, and 8 bases lay outside the gene matches. Germline V gives CDR1 MNHNS, CDR2 SASEGT. The CDR3 spans 16 residues. The CDR3 sequence is CASSQTSGGARETQYF. DNA for the CDR3: TGTGCCAGCAGTCAAACTAGCGGGGGGGCTCGGGAGACCCAGTACTTC.

This clonotype was seen ten or more times. This chain connects TRBV6-5 to TRBJ2-1; TRBD2 matches at 12 bases. This CDR3 is built from 17 residues. The germline CDR1 and CDR2 sequences are MNHEY and SVGAGI. Losses at the gene ends were 5 bases for V and 0 bases for J; bases not matched to a gene: 5. CDR3 sequence (DNA): TGTGCCAGCAGTCCCGGACTAGCGGGGAGCTCCTACAATGAGCAGTTCTTC. Translating it yields CASSPGLAGSSYNEQFF.

This clonotype has a handful of counts. The chain recombines TRBV7-9 with TRBJ2-2, with D perhaps TRBD2 (5 bases). Germline CDR1 SEHNR, CDR2 FQNEAQ (reference sequence). This CDR3 has 17 amino acids. V lost 7 bases, J lost 5 bases, and 23 bases lay in between. The CDR3 DNA reads as TGTGCCAGCACCTCGGAGGCCCTCGGTTTGTATACCGGGGAGCTGTTTTTT. It is translated as CASTSEALGLYTGELFF. Full variable domain (remainder filled in from reference TRBV7-9 and TRBJ2-2): DTGVSQNPRHKITKRGQNVTFRCDPISEHNRLYWYRQTLGQGPEFLTYFQNEAQLEKSRLLSDRFSAERPKGSFSTLEIQRTEQGDSAMYLCASTSEALGLYTGELFFGEGSRLTVL.

At least ten counts were recorded for this clonotype. The CDR3 nucleotides read TGTGCCAGCAGCTCACCTTTGACGGACACTGAAGCTTTCTTT. The encoded protein is CASSSPLTDTEAFF. V usage is TRBV7-9 and J usage is TRBJ1-1; D ambiguous. The V gene lost 4 bases and the J gene lost 3 bases, with 12 bases spanning the gap. Germline loops: CDR1 SEHNR, CDR2 FQNEAQ (reference sequence). This CDR3 is 14 amino acids long. Together with reference TRBV7-9 and TRBJ1-1, the CDR3 gives the full variable domain: DTGVSQNPRHKITKRGQNVTFRCDPISEHNRLYWYRQTLGQGPEFLTYFQNEAQLEKSRLLSDRFSAERPKGSFSTLEIQRTEQGDSAMYLCASSSPLTDTEAFFGQGTRLTVV.

This clonotype turned up a few times. The chain links TRBV29-1 to TRBJ2-2; D gene unclear. The V gene's germline CDR1 is SQVTM and CDR2 ANQGSEA. Trimming took 8 bases from V and 5 from J, leaving 12 bases between them. There are 12 residues in the CDR3. CDR3 protein: CSSQMGTGELFF. As DNA, the CDR3 is TGCAGCTCACAAATGGGTACCGGGGAGCTGTTTTTT.

This clonotype was picked up many times. The CDR3 protein is CASSPALLFSYEQYF. The CDR3 DNA is TGTGCCAGCAGCCCCGCACTCCTGTTCTCCTACGAGCAGTACTTC. The gene calls are TRBV7-2 and TRBJ2-7; D unresolved. Per germline, CDR1 SGHTA and CDR2 FQGNSA. The CDR3 spans 15 residues. Trimming removed 5 bases from V and 0 bases from J, with 14 bases in between.

Ten or more counts support this clonotype. The chain is built from TRBV7-2 and TRBJ2-5; 11 bases are shared with TRBD2. Germline CDR1 reads SGHTA; CDR2 reads FQGNSA. The CDR3 runs 16 residues. The ends lost 5 bases at V and 4 bases at J; junction bases unmatched: 9. CDR3 amino acids: CASSSSGGAVRETQYF. In nucleotides, the CDR3 is TGTGCCAGCAGCAGTAGCGGGGGGGCTGTGAGAGAGACCCAGTACTTC.

This clonotype was observed many times. The chain uses TRBV4-2 and TRBJ2-3; the match to TRBD2 covers 13 bases. The CDR3 sequence is 16 residues long. The trim removed 0 bases at V and 4 bases at J, leaving 1 base unmatched. Germline-derived CDR1 and CDR2 are LGHNA and YNFKEQ. The CDR3 is CASSQDGTSGADTQYF. DNA of the CDR3: TGTGCCAGCAGCCAAGATGGGACTAGCGGGGCAGATACGCAGTATTTT.

This clonotype was seen repeatedly, ten times or more. The V and J genes are TRBV7-9 and TRBJ2-5; 14 bases are shared with TRBD2. The germline gives CDR1 SEHNR, CDR2 FQNEAQ (reference sequence). CDR3 length: 16 residues. With 1 base clipped from V and 3 bases from J, the junction kept 1 base outside the gene matches. Written as DNA, the CDR3 is TGTGCCAGCAGCTTAGTGGGACTAGCGGGGGAAGAGACCCAGTACTTC. This encodes CASSLVGLAGEETQYF.

The sample holds many counts of this clonotype. The J gene is TRBJ2-3, the V gene TRBV29-1; 16 bases match TRBD2. V was pared by 3 bases and J by 3 bases, with 3 bases of the junction left unmatched. Germline V gene lookup returns CDR1 SQVTM and CDR2 ANQGSEA. The CDR3 sequence is 16 residues long. The CDR3 reads CSVEGLAGGTTDTQYF. The CDR3 DNA reads as TGCAGCGTTGAGGGACTAGCGGGGGGGACGACAGATACGCAGTATTTT.